One sample yielded the 27 T cell receptor beta chains listed below, sequenced in a study of CD8 T cells in ankylosing spondylitis. Findings and limits, study-wide: Typical of ankylosing spondylitis blood, it appeared, was a TCR beta motif of under 10 highly homologous variants.

No antigen has been identified for these receptors. TCRdb re-analysed the 5' RACE reads in MiXCR, keeping a single row per CDR3 protein. Here the sample spans about 800,000 distinct CDR3 sequences, about an eighth being singletons. Material: blood, either unsorted or a sorted T cell fraction (not recorded which). The receptor source for this set is a male donor with ankylosing spondylitis.

CDR3 sequence (DNA): TGTGCCAGCAGCTTAGGGGGCTGGACTAAGGAGTTCTTC. Translated: CASSLGGWTKEFF. This sequence joins TRBV7-9 and TRBJ2-1; D is perhaps TRBD2 (6 bases). Germline V lookup: CDR1 SEHNR, CDR2 FQNEAQ (reference sequence). V lost 1 base and J lost 14, with 15 bases in between. The CDR3 is 13 residues long.

This clonotype was seen ten or more times. V and J are TRBV27 and TRBJ1-6, with TRBD1 matching over 8 bases. The germline CDR1 and CDR2 sequences are MNHEY and SMNVEV (reference sequence). V lost 2 bases and J lost 10; bases outside the gene matches: 7. The CDR3 is made up of 15 amino acids. CDR3 protein: CASSLPQGAGSPLHF. As DNA, the CDR3 is TGTGCCAGCAGTTTACCGCAGGGGGCGGGATCACCCCTCCACTTT.

V and J are TRBV5-1 and TRBJ1-2; a possible D gene is TRBD1 (6 bases). The germline gives CDR1 SGHRS, CDR2 YFSETQ. This CDR3 has 15 amino acids. V was pared by 2 bases and J by 5 bases, with 16 bases between. CDR3 protein: CASSFAGADTYGYTF. CDR3 nucleotides: TGCGCCAGCAGCTTTGCAGGGGCAGATACGTATGGCTACACCTTC.

This clonotype was seen a handful of times. This rearrangement joins TRBV7-2 to TRBJ1-2; 12 bases are shared with TRBD1. Per germline, CDR1 SGHTA and CDR2 FQGNSA. V was clipped by 3 bases and J by 13 bases; unmatched bases: 9. The CDR3 totals 14 residues. CDR3 coding DNA: TGTGCCAGCAGCTTGCCCCCGGGACAGGGGGCCGTCACCTTC. This codes for CASSLPPGQGAVTF.

V is TRBV25-1 and J is TRBJ2-7, with TRBD1 as a possible D gene (6 bases). This CDR3 is built from 14 residues. Deletions cut 2 bases from V and 2 bases from J, with 10 bases between. In germline, CDR1 is MGHDK, CDR2 SYGVNS. The chain's CDR3 is CASSEQGNTYEQYF. As DNA, the CDR3 is TGTGCCAGCAGTGAACAGGGGAATACCTACGAGCAGTACTTC.

This clonotype was observed at least ten times. The chain combines TRBV11-2 with TRBJ2-7, with D possibly being TRBD1 (5 bases). CDR3 length: 14 residues. Germline lookup yields CDR1 SGHAT and CDR2 FQNNGV. V lost 3 bases, J lost 4 bases, and 13 bases lay in between. The CDR3 nucleotides read TGTGCCAGCAGCTTCTGGGGCCCGACTTACGAGCAGTACTTC. As protein: CASSFWGPTYEQYF. The whole variable domain, filled in from reference TRBV11-2 and TRBJ2-7, reads EAGVAQSPRYKIIEKRQSVAFWCNPISGHATLYWYQQILGQGPKLLIQFQNNGVVDDSQLPKDRFSAERLKGVDSTLKIQPAKLEDSAVYLCASSFWGPTYEQYFGPGTRLTVT.

The gene calls are TRBV4-2 and TRBJ2-3, with D perhaps TRBD1 (5 bases). The CDR3 loop spans 16 amino acids. Germline CDR1 reads LGHNA; CDR2 reads YNFKEQ. V shed 0 bases and J shed 2 bases, with 12 bases lying between them. The CDR3 region has the DNA TGTGCCAGCAGCCAAGAAAGGCTAGGGGACACAGATACGCAGTATTTT. Its protein product is CASSQERLGDTDTQYF.

The chain carries TRBV7-9 and TRBJ2-5; unclear D gene. The CDR3 is 14 residues long. V lost 1 base and J lost 3, with 9 bases in between. Germline CDR1 SEHNR, CDR2 FQNEAQ (reference sequence). This CDR3 is CASSLGASKETQYF. The CDR3 coding sequence is TGTGCCAGCAGCTTAGGAGCCAGCAAAGAGACCCAGTACTTC.

This clonotype was detected only a few times. The chain joins TRBV20-1 to TRBJ1-2; 8 positions match TRBD1. This CDR3 spans 12 amino acids. V shed 6 bases, J shed 11 bases, and the junction held 11 bases outside the gene matches. CDR1 is DFQATT, CDR2 SNEGSKA, per germline (reference sequence). CDR3 nucleotide sequence: TGCAGTGCGAGACTCGGACAGGGCGGGTACACCTTC. Translation: CSARLGQGGYTF.

The chain employs TRBV7-2 and TRBJ2-2, with D hard to call. Trimming pared 5 bases from V and 2 bases from J, leaving 15 bases between. Germline V CDR1 and CDR2: SGHTA, FQGNSA. This CDR3 has 16 residues. The CDR3 protein is CASSTSSTFNTGELFF. Here the CDR3 DNA reads TGTGCCAGCAGCACATCGTCGACATTTAACACCGGGGAGCTGTTTTTT. Full variable domain (missing parts from reference TRBV7-2 and TRBJ2-2): GAGVSQSPSNKVTEKGKDVELRCDPISGHTALYWYRQSLGQGLEFLIYFQGNSAPDKSGLPSDRFSAERTGGSVSTLTIQRTQQEDSAVYLCASSTSSTFNTGELFFGEGSRLTVL.

This clonotype turned up a few times. The chain has TRBV9 and TRBJ2-7, with D tentatively TRBD1 or TRBD2 (7 bases each). Trimming took 5 bases from V and 2 from J, leaving 14 bases between them. Germline CDR1 SGDLS, CDR2 YYNGEE. This CDR3 has 14 residues. The DNA for the CDR3 is TGTGCCAGCAGTGTGGGAGGGGGCCCCTACGAGCAGTACTTC. It codes for CASSVGGGPYEQYF.

The rearrangement links TRBV27 to TRBJ2-3; 7 nucleotides agree with TRBD1. V trimming: 5 bases; J trimming: 2 bases; junction bases outside the gene matches: 7. There are 15 residues in the CDR3. CDR1 and CDR2 from the germline V gene are MNHEY and SMNVEV (reference sequence). CDR3 sequence reads: CASSPWDRYTDTQYF. The CDR3 DNA follows: TGTGCCAGCAGTCCCTGGGACAGATACACAGATACGCAGTATTTT.

This clonotype was detected ten times or more. The chain's CDR3 is CASSYSASGSYNEQFF. The CDR3 DNA follows: TGTGCCAGCAGTTACTCGGCTAGCGGGTCCTACAATGAGCAGTTCTTC. This chain connects TRBV6-5 to TRBJ2-1, with TRBD2 matching 8 bases. Germline V gene data show CDR1 as MNHEY and CDR2 as SVGAGI. This CDR3 has 16 amino acids. V was clipped by 0 bases and J by 1 base; unmatched bases: 2.

In DNA form, the CDR3 reads TGTGCCAGCAGCCAAAGGTTTCGTGTCGTCGACAATGAGCAGTTCTTC. The encoded protein is CASSQRFRVVDNEQFF. The chain joins TRBV11-2 to TRBJ2-1; D not resolved. Germline-derived CDR1 and CDR2 are SGHAT and FQNNGV. V was clipped by 5 bases and J by 5 bases, with 19 bases between them. The CDR3 consists of 16 residues. Complete variable domain (other parts from reference TRBV11-2 and TRBJ2-1): EAGVAQSPRYKIIEKRQSVAFWCNPISGHATLYWYQQILGQGPKLLIQFQNNGVVDDSQLPKDRFSAERLKGVDSTLKIQPAKLEDSAVYLCASSQRFRVVDNEQFFGPGTRLTVL.

This rearrangement joins TRBV5-1 to TRBJ2-7; no definite D call. Trimming removed 0 bases from V and 11 bases from J, with 18 bases in between. Germline V gene lookup returns CDR1 SGHRS and CDR2 YFSETQ. The CDR3 has 14 amino acids. The CDR3 bases are TGCGCCAGCAGCTTGGGCCAGGAACATACTCGTGAGTACTTC. It translates to CASSLGQEHTREYF.

This clonotype occurred many times. This chain joins TRBV20-1 and TRBJ2-7; D may be TRBD2 (5 bases). The ends were cut back, 3 bases at V and 6 bases at J, with 12 bases in the middle. The CDR3 runs to 12 residues. Germline assignment: CDR1 DFQATT and CDR2 SNEGSKA (reference sequence). CDR3 residues: CSASTRVGEQYF. The CDR3 DNA follows: TGCAGTGCTAGTACTAGGGTTGGCGAGCAGTACTTC.

This clonotype was seen ten or more times. Here the CDR3 reads CSGGTATNEKLFF. CDR3 sequence (DNA): TGCAGCGGTGGGACAGCAACTAATGAAAAACTGTTTTTT. V and J are TRBV29-1 and TRBJ1-4; 7 bases agree with TRBD1. Germline lookup yields CDR1 SQVTM and CDR2 ANQGSEA. The CDR3 loop spans 13 amino acids. Trimming removed 7 bases from V and 0 bases from J; junction bases left unmatched: 2.

This clonotype was observed a handful of times. The V call is TRBV25-1, the J call TRBJ2-1, with D uncertain. Germline V CDR1 and CDR2: MGHDK, SYGVNS. The CDR3 length is 14 residues. V lost 4 bases and J lost 5, with 12 bases in between. The CDR3 region is CASSVVQSHNEQFF. For the CDR3, the DNA is TGTGCCAGCAGTGTTGTGCAATCCCACAATGAGCAGTTCTTC.

The V call is TRBV20-1, the J call TRBJ2-3, with D perhaps assigned TRBD1 or TRBD2 (5 bases each). CDR1 is DFQATT, CDR2 SNEGSKA, per germline (reference sequence). V dropped 3 bases and J dropped 4 bases, with 17 bases sitting between them. The CDR3 covers 15 residues. CDR3 coding DNA: TGCAGTGCTAGGGGACGGCACGGGTTCTCAGATACGCAGTATTTT. It codes for CSARGRHGFSDTQYF.

This clonotype was picked up many times. V usage is TRBV9 and J usage is TRBJ1-2; possible D gene TRBD1, 6 bases. This CDR3 has 15 residues. V was cut by 0 bases and J by 7 bases, with 16 bases left in between. The germline V gene encodes CDR1 SGDLS and CDR2 YYNGEE. CDR3 DNA sequence: TGTGCCAGCAGCGTAGGGACAGTGTGGGGTTTTGGCTACACCTTC. Translated, it gives CASSVGTVWGFGYTF.

The V gene is TRBV7-2, the J gene TRBJ1-1, with 7 bases identical to TRBD1. V lost 0 bases, J lost 5 bases, and 6 bases stayed unmatched. The CDR3 length is 15 residues. Germline assignment: CDR1 SGHTA and CDR2 FQGNSA. As DNA, the CDR3 is TGTGCCAGCAGCTTAGCGACAGGGCGAGGGACTGAAGCTTTCTTT. This encodes CASSLATGRGTEAFF.

This rearrangement joins TRBV20-1 to TRBJ1-1, with D uncertain. Germline CDR1 reads DFQATT; CDR2 reads SNEGSKA (reference sequence). The length of the CDR3 is 15 residues. The V gene lost 0 bases and the J gene lost 2 bases, with 13 bases spanning the gap. CDR3 DNA: TGCAGTGCTAGAGACCCGCGGGCGGGAAACACTGAAGCTTTCTTT. Translation: CSARDPRAGNTEAFF.

This clonotype was counted only a few times. J is TRBJ1-2 and V is TRBV7-2; a possible D gene is TRBD1 (6 bases). Germline CDR1 is SGHTA and CDR2 is FQGNSA. V was cut by 5 bases and J by 7 bases, with 17 bases left in between. The CDR3 runs 14 residues. The CDR3 sequence: CASSPRGGTGGYTF. The CDR3 DNA reads as TGTGCCAGCAGCCCCCGAGGGGGGACGGGTGGCTACACCTTC.

This clonotype was picked up a small number of times. V usage is TRBV5-1 and J usage is TRBJ1-1, with a possible D match to TRBD1 (5 bases). Trimming pared 9 bases from V and 1 base from J, leaving 13 bases between. This CDR3 comprises 13 residues. Germline loops: CDR1 SGHRS, CDR2 YFSETQ. CDR3 sequence reads: CATSRDSNTEAFF. The CDR3 DNA reads as TGCGCCACTAGCCGGGACTCGAACACTGAAGCTTTCTTT.

This rearrangement joins TRBV6-2 or TRBV6-3 to TRBJ2-2, with 7 bases fitting TRBD2. V trimming: 6 bases; J trimming: 7 bases; junction bases outside the gene matches: 17. Germline CDR1 and CDR2: MNHEY and SVGEGT. The CDR3 spans 17 residues. This CDR3 reads CASRSLGRGSHGGELFF. CDR3 bases: TGTGCCAGCAGATCGTTGGGGCGGGGGTCTCATGGCGGGGAGCTGTTTTTT.

This clonotype was observed a few times. The V and J genes are TRBV3-1 and TRBJ2-3; a weak D match, TRBD2 (7 bases). This CDR3 is 16 amino acids long. Trimming pared 6 bases from V and 8 bases from J, leaving 24 bases between. Per the germline V gene, CDR1 is LGHDT and CDR2 is YNNKEL (reference sequence). The CDR3 here is CASSPTWGGAEGTQYF. The CDR3 nucleotides are TGTGCCAGCAGTCCTACCTGGGGGGGGGCGGAGGGTACGCAGTATTTT.

Ten or more counts support this clonotype. The chain has TRBV29-1 and TRBJ1-1; D is unclear. V gave up 2 bases and J gave up 6 bases, with 16 bases separating them. CDR3 length equals 14 residues. CDR1 is SQVTM, CDR2 ANQGSEA, per germline. The CDR3: CSVESYHSAAEAFF. Written as DNA, the CDR3 is TGCAGCGTTGAATCCTACCATAGCGCAGCTGAAGCTTTCTTT.